Listed below are T cell receptor beta chains from one sample, sequenced in a study of identical twins. Each CDR3 protein is one row after TCRdb ran MiXCR on the 5' RACE reads. The sample shows some 730,000 distinct CDR3 sequences, 15% to 20% of them seen only once. The same sample was also studied in work on T cells expressing NK-cell markers.

Sequencing input: PBMCs. The receptors derive from a woman under 30 in good health. Each CDR3 is given with its conserved first and last residue. A D gene is named only where the DNA matches it firmly. For some rows the clone size is stated as once, few or many, or as a class when expanded; others skip it.

j_call clone_size d_call v_call cdr3_nt cdr3_aa
TRBJ2-7 few - TRBV7-9 TGTGCCAGCAGCTTAGGAAGAGACCACTACGAGCAGTACTTC CASSLGRDHYEQYF
TRBJ1-1 few - TRBV7-9 TGTGCCAGCAGCTTAGCGTCGTTAAGGATCACTGAAGCTTTCTTT CASSLASLRITEAFF
TRBJ2-3 - TRBD2 TRBV9 TGTGCCAGCAGCGAAGCGGGGGCTTACCCAGGGACGCAGTATTTT CASSEAGAYPGTQYF
TRBJ1-1 many - TRBV5-1 TGCGCCAGCAGCCCGGACCCGAACACTGAAGCTTTCTTT CASSPDPNTEAFF
TRBJ1-1 few TRBD1 TRBV5-1 TGCGCCAGCAGCTTGTTTGTCTCAGGGGGCACGAACACTGAAGCTTTCTTT CASSLFVSGGTNTEAFF
TRBJ2-5 many - TRBV10-3 TGTGCCATCAGTGAGACGGGGGAGACCCAGTACTTC CAISETGETQYF
TRBJ2-7 - - TRBV5-1 TGCGCCAGCAGCTTGGGCAGGGTAAGAGTCTCATCCGAGCAGTACTTC CASSLGRVRVSSEQYF
TRBJ1-5 - - TRBV30 TGTGCCTGGAGTAGCAGGGGCAATCAGCCCCAGCATTTT CAWSSRGNQPQHF
TRBJ2-5 many - TRBV10-3 TGTGCCATCAGTGCGGTGGAAGGCCAAGAGACCCAGTACTTC CAISAVEGQETQYF
TRBJ1-2 - - TRBV29-1 TGCAGCGTCGGTACAGGGCGCTATGGCTACACCTTC CSVGTGRYGYTF
TRBJ2-1 - TRBD2 TRBV10-3 TGTGCCTCCGGACTAGGTTTTAGTAATGAGCAGTTCTTC CASGLGFSNEQFF
TRBJ2-7 - TRBD2 TRBV7-8 TGTGCCAGCAGCTTAGCCGGACTAGGTTTAACCTACGAGCAGTACTTC CASSLAGLGLTYEQYF
TRBJ2-1 - - TRBV5-1 TGCGCCAGCAGCTTGGTCGGGAGTAGCTCCTACAATGAGCAGTTCTTC CASSLVGSSSYNEQFF
TRBJ2-1 few - TRBV20-1 TGCAGTGCTAGAACCGGGACCGATCAGCAGTTCTTC CSARTGTDQQFF
TRBJ1-2 many - TRBV12-3/TRBV12-4 TGTGCCAGCAGTTTAGCGGGACACAACTATGGCTACACCTTC CASSLAGHNYGYTF
TRBJ2-2 - - TRBV12-3/TRBV12-4 TGTACCTGCAGTTTTATCCCTTCTTTGATGGGCGACACCGGGGAGCTGTTTTTT CTCSFIPSLMGDTGELFF
TRBJ2-7 - - TRBV7-8 TGTGCCAGCAGCCGAAGGGCAGCGGTGCTAGGCTCCTACGAGCAGTACTTC CASSRRAAVLGSYEQYF
TRBJ2-1 few - TRBV12-3/TRBV12-4 TGTGCCAGCAGTTTTTTGTCCTTGCAATTCTCCCACAATGAGCAGTTCTTC CASSFLSLQFSHNEQFF
TRBJ1-1 few - TRBV6-5 TGTGCCAGCAGTTGGCAGGGACTCGGGACTGAAGCTTTCTTT CASSWQGLGTEAFF
TRBJ2-7 - TRBD2 TRBV12-3/TRBV12-4 TGTGCCAGCAGTCCAGGGAGGGTCCTCCTCTCCTACGAGCAGTACTTC CASSPGRVLLSYEQYF
TRBJ2-2 few TRBD1 TRBV2 TGTGCCAGCAGTGGCCTGCCCGGGACAGTTAACACCGGGGAGCTGTTTTTT CASSGLPGTVNTGELFF
TRBJ2-1 few TRBD2 TRBV11-2 TGTGCCAGCAGCCCAGCTAGCGGGGGGTTCTCGGGGCAGTTCTTC CASSPASGGFSGQFF